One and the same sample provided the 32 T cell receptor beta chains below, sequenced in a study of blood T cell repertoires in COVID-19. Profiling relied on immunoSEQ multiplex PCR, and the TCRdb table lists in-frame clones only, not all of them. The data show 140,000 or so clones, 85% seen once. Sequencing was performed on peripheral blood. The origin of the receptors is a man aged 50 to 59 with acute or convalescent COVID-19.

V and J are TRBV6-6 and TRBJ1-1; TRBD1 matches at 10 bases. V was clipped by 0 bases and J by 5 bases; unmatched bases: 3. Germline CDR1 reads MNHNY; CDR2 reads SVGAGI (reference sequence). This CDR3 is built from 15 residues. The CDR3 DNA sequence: TGTGCCAGCAGTTACTCTCGGGACAGGGGTACTGAAGCTTTCTTT. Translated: CASSYSRDRGTEAFF.

The CDR3 sequence: CASSSTGTGRYEQYF. CDR3 sequence (DNA): TGTGCCAGCAGCTCGACCGGGACAGGCCGCTACGAGCAGTACTTC. The gene calls are TRBV14 and TRBJ2-7, with 8 bases aligning to TRBD1. The CDR3 is 15 residues long. J lost 3 bases, V lost 5 bases, and 9 bases had no gene match. The germline gives CDR1 SGHDN, CDR2 FVKESK.

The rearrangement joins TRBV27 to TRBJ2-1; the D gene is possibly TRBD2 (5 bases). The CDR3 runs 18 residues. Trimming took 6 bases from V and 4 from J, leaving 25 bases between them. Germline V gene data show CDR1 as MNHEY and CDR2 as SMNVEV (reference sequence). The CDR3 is CASRTPTSGFLTYNEQFF. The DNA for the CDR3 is TGTGCCAGCAGGACGCCGACTTCGGGGTTCCTTACTTACAATGAGCAGTTCTTC.

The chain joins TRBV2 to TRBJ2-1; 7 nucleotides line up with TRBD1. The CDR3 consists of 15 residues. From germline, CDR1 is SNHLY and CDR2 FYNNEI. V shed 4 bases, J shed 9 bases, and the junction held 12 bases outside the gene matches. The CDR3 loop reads CASSVFHRGQSEQFF. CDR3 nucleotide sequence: TGTGCCAGCAGTGTCTTTCACAGGGGTCAGAGTGAGCAGTTCTTC.

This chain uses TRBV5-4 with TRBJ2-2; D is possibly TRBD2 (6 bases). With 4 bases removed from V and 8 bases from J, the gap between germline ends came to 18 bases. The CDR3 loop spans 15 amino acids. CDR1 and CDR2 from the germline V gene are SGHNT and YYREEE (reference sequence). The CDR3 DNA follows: TGTGCCAGCAGCCCCCAGCGGGCCCACCGGGGGGAGCTGTTTTTT. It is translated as CASSPQRAHRGELFF.

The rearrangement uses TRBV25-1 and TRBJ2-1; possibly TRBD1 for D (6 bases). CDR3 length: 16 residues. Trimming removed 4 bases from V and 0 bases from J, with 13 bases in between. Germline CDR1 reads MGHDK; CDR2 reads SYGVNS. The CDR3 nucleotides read TGTGCCAGCAGTGGGGCTGGGGGCGGCTCCTACAATGAGCAGTTCTTC. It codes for CASSGAGGGSYNEQFF.

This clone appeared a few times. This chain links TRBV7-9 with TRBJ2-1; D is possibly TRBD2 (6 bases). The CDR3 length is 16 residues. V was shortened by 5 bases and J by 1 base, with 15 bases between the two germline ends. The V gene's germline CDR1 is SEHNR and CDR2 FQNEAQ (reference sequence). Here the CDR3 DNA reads TGTGCCAGCAGCCCCTTAGGAGGGAATTCCTACAATGAGCAGTTCTTC. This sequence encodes CASSPLGGNSYNEQFF.

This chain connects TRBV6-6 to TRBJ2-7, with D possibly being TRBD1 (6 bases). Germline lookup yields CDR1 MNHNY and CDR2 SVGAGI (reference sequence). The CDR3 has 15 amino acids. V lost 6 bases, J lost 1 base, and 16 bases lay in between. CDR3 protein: CASSQDRSGSYEQYF. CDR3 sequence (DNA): TGTGCCAGCAGCCAAGACAGGTCCGGGTCCTACGAGCAGTACTTC.

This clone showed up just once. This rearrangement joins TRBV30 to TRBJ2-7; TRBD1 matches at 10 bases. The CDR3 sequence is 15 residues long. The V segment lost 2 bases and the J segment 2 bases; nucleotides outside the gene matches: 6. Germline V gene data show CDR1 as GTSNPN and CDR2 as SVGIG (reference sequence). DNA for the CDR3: TGTGCCTGGAGTTACGGGACAGGGGTTACCTACGAGCAGTACTTC. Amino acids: CAWSYGTGVTYEQYF.

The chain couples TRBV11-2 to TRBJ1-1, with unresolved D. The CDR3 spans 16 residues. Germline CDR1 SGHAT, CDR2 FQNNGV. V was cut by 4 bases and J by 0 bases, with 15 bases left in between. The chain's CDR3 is CASSSRHQSVNTEAFF. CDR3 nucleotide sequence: TGTGCCAGCAGCTCCCGCCACCAGTCTGTGAACACTGAAGCTTTCTTT.

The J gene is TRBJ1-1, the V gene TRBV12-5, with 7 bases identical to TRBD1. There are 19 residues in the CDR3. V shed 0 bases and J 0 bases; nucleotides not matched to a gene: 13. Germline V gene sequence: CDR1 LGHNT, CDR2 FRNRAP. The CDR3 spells CASGLVSRTGKPMNTEAFF. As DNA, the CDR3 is TGTGCTAGTGGTTTGGTATCCAGGACAGGCAAACCCATGAACACTGAAGCTTTCTTT.

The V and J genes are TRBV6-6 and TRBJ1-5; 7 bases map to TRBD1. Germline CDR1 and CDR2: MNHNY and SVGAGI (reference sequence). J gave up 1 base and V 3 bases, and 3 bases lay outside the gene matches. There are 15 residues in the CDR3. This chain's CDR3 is CASSYTTGSNQPQHF. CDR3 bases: TGTGCCAGCAGTTATACGACAGGGAGCAATCAGCCCCAGCATTTT.

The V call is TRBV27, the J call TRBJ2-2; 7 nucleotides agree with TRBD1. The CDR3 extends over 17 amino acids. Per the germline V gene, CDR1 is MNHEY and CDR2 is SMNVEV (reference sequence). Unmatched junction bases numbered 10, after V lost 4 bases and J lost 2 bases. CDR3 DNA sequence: TGTGCCAGCAGTTCTCCTCACCGGACAGGAAACACCGGGGAGCTGTTTTTT. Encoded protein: CASSSPHRTGNTGELFF.

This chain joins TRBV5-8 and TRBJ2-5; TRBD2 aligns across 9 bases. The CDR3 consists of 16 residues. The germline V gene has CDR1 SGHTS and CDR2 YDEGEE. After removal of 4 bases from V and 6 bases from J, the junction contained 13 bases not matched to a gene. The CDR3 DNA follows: TGTGCCAGCAGCCCCCGCGGTAGCGGGAGCATAAAGACCCAGTACTTC. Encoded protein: CASSPRGSGSIKTQYF.

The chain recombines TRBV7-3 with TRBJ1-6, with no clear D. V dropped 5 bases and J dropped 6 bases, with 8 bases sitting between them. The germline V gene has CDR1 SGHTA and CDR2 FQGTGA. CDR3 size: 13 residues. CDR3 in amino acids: CASSETGNSPLHF. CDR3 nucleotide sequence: TGTGCCAGCAGCGAAACCGGTAATTCACCCCTCCACTTT.

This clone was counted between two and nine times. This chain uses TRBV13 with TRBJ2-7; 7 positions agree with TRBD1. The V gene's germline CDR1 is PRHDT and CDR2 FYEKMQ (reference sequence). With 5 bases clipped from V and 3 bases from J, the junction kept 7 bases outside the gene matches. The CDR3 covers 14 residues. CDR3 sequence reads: CASSLNGQDYEQYF. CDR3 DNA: TGTGCCAGCAGCCTCAATGGACAGGACTACGAGCAGTACTTC.

The CDR3 region is CASSFLPGEQFF. DNA of the CDR3: TGTGCCAGCAGCTTCCTGCCCGGGGAGCAGTTCTTC. V gene TRBV7-6 combines with J gene TRBJ2-1; D remains unclear. V lost 3 bases and J lost 10, with 10 bases in between. Per the germline V gene, CDR1 is SGHVS and CDR2 is FNYEAQ. The CDR3 sequence is 12 residues long.

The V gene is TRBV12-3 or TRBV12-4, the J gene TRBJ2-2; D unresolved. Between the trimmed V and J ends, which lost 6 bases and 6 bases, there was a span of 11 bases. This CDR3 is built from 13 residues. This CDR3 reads CASRPPEAGELFF. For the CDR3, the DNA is TGTGCCAGCAGGCCCCCCGAGGCCGGGGAGCTGTTTTTT.

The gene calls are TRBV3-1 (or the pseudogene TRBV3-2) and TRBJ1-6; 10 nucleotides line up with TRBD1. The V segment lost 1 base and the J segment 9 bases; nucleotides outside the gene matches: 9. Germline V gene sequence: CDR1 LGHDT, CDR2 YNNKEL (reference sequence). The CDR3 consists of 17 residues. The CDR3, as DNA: TGTGCCAGCAGCCAAGGCGCCGGGACAGGGGTTTCTTCACCCCTCCACTTT. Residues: CASSQGAGTGVSSPLHF.

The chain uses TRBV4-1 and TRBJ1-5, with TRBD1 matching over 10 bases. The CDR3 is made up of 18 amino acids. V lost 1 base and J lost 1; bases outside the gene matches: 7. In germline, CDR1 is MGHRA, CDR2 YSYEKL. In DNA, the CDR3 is TGCGCCAGCAGCCAAGTTGACAGGGGGCGTAGGAGCAATCAGCCCCAGCATTTT. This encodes CASSQVDRGRRSNQPQHF.

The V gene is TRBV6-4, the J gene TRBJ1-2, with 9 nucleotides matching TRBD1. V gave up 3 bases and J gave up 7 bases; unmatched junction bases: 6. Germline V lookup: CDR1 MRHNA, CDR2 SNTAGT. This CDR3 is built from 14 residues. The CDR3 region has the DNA TGTGCCAGCAGTGAGCCGGGACAGGGAGGTGGCTACACCTTC. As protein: CASSEPGQGGGYTF.

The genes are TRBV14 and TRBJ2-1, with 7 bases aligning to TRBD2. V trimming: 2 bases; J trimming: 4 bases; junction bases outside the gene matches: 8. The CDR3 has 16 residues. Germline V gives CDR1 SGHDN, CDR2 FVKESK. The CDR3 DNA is TGTGCCAGCAGCCAATTGGGCGGGAGCGATTACAATGAGCAGTTCTTC. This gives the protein CASSQLGGSDYNEQFF.

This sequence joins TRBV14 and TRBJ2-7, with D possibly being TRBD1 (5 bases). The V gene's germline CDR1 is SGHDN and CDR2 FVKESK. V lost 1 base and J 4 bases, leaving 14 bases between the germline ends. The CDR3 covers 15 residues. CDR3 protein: CASSQGPGQLYEQYF. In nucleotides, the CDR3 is TGTGCCAGCAGCCAAGGACCTGGACAACTTTACGAGCAGTACTTC.

CDR3 sequence reads: CASSLREMGTYEQYF. The CDR3 coding sequence is TGTGCCAGCAGCTTACGGGAGATGGGGACCTACGAGCAGTACTTC. The chain employs TRBV7-2 and TRBJ2-7; tentatively, D is TRBD2 (6 bases). The V and J ends lost 2 bases and 2 bases respectively, with 13 bases between them. Germline CDR1 SGHTA, CDR2 FQGNSA. CDR3 length: 15 amino acids.

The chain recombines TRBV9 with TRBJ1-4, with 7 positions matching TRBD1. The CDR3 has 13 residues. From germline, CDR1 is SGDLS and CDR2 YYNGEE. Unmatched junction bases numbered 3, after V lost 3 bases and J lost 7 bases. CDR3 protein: CASSAYRGEKLFF. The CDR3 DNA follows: TGTGCCAGCAGCGCTTACAGGGGTGAAAAACTGTTTTTT.

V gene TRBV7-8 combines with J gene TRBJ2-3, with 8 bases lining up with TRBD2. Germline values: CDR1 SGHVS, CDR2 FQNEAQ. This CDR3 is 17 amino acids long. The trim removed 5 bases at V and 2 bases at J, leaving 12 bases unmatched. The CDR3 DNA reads TGTGCCAGCAGCCCACGGGGTGACGGGGGGGCCACAGATACGCAGTATTTT. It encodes CASSPRGDGGATDTQYF.

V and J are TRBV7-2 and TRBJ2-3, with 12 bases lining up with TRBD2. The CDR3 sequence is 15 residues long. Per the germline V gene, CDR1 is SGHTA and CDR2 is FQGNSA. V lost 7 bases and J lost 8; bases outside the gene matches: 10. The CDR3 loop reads CASTLGLAGRGTQYF. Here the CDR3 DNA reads TGTGCCAGCACCCTCGGACTAGCGGGACGGGGTACGCAGTATTTT.

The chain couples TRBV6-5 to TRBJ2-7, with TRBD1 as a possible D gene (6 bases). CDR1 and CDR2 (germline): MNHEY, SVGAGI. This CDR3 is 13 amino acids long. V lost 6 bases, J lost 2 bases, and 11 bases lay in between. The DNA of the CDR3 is TGTGCCAGCAGCCGGACAGAGACCTACGAGCAGTACTTC. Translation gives CASSRTETYEQYF.

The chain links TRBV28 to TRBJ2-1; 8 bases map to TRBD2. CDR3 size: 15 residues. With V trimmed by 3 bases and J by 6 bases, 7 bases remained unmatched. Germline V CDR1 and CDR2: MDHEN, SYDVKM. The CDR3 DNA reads TGTGCCAGCAGTTTCCGGACTAGCCATTTCAATGAGCAGTTCTTC. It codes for CASSFRTSHFNEQFF.

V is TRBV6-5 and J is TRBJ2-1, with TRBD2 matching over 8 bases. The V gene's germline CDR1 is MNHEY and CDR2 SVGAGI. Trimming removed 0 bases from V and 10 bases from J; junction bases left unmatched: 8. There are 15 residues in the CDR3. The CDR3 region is CASSYSGLDAREQFF. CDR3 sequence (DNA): TGTGCCAGCAGTTACTCGGGACTAGATGCTCGCGAGCAGTTCTTC.

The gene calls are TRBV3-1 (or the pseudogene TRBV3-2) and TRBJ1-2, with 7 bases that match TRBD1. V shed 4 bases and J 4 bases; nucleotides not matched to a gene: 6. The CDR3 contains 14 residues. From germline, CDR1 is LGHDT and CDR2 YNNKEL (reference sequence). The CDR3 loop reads CASSRDSEGYGYTF. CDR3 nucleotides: TGTGCCAGCAGCCGGGACAGCGAGGGCTATGGCTACACCTTC.

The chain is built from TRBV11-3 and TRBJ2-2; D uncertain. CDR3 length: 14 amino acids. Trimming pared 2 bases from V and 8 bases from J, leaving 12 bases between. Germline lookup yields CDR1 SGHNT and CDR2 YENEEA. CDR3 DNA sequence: TGTGCCAGCAGCTTAAGCGCCGTAGGAGGGGAGCTGTTTTTT. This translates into CASSLSAVGGELFF. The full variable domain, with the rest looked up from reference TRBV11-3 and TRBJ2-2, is EAGVVQSPRYKIIEKKQPVAFWCNPISGHNTLYWYLQNLGQGPELLIRYENEEAVDDSQLPKDRFSAERLKGVDSTLKIQPAELGDSAVYLCASSLSAVGGELFFGEGSRLTVL.